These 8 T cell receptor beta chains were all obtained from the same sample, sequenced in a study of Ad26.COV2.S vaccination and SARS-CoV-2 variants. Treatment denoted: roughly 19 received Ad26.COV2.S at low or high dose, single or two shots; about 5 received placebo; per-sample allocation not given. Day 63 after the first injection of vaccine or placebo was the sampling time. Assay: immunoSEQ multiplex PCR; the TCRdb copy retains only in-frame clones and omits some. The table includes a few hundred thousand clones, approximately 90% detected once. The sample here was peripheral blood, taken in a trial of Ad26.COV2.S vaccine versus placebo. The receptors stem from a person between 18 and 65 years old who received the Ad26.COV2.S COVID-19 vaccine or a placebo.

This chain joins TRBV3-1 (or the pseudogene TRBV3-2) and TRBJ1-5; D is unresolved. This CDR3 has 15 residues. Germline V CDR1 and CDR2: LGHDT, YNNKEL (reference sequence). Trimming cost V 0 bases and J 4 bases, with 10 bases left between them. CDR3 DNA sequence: TGTGCCAGCAGCCAAGATAGTGTCCGGAATCAGCCCCAGCATTTT. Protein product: CASSQDSVRNQPQHF.

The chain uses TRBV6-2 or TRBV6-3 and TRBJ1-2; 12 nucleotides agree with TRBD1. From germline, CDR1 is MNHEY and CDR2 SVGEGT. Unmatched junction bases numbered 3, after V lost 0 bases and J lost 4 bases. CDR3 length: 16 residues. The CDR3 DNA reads TGTGCCAGCAGTTACTCGGGACAGGGGGCGGCCTATGGCTACACCTTC. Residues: CASSYSGQGAAYGYTF.

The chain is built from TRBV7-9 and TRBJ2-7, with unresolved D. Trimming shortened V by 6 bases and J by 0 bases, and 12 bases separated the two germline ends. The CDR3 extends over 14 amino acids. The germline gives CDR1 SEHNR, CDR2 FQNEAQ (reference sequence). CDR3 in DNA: TGTGCCAGCAGTCCGTTTGCCTCCTCCTACGAGCAGTACTTC. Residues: CASSPFASSYEQYF.

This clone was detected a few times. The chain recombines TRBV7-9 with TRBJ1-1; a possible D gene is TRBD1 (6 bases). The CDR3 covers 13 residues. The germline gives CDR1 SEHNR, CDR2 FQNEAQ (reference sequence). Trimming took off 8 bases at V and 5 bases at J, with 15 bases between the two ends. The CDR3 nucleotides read TGTGCCAGCGGGCAGGGGAAAGGAACTGAAGCTTTCTTT. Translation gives CASGQGKGTEAFF. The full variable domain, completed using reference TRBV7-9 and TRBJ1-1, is DTGVSQNPRHKITKRGQNVTFRCDPISEHNRLYWYRQTLGQGPEFLTYFQNEAQLEKSRLLSDRFSAERPKGSFSTLEIQRTEQGDSAMYLCASGQGKGTEAFFGQGTRLTVV.

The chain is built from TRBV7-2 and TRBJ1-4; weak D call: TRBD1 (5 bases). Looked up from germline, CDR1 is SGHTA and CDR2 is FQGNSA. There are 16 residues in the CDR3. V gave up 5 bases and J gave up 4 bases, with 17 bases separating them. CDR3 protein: CASSKRSGPSNEKLFF. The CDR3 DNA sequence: TGTGCCAGCAGCAAGAGGTCGGGACCGAGTAATGAAAAACTGTTTTTT. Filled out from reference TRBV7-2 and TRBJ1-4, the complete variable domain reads GAGVSQSPSNKVTEKGKDVELRCDPISGHTALYWYRQSLGQGLEFLIYFQGNSAPDKSGLPSDRFSAERTGGSVSTLTIQRTQQEDSAVYLCASSKRSGPSNEKLFFGSGTQLSVL.

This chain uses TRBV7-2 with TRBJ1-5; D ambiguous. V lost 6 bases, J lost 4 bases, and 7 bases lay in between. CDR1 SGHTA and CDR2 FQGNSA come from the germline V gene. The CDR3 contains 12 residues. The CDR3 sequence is CASRSGNQPQHF. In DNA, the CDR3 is TGTGCCAGCAGATCTGGGAATCAGCCCCAGCATTTT.

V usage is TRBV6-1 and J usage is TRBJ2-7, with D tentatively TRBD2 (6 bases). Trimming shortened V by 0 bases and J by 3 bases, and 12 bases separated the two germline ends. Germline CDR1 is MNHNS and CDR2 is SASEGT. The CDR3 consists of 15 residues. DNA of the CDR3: TGTGCCAGCAGTGAAGCCTCATGGAGGGTCTACGAGCAGTACTTC. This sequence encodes CASSEASWRVYEQYF.

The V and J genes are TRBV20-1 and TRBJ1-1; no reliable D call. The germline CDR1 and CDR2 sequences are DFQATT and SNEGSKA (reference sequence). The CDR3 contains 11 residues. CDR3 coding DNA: TGCAGACAAGCGGCCGGCCCTGAAGCTTTCTTT. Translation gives CRQAAGPEAFF.